The 26 T cell receptor beta chains given below trace back to one sample, sequenced in a study of human T cells and chemical hapten exposure. TCRdb passed the RACE reads through MiXCR, listing each CDR3 protein once. The sample has around 330,000 distinct CDR3 sequences, approximately 5% seen once. The sample's time point: pre-sensitization, week 0. Described treatment: therapeutic diphenylcyclopropenone sensitization with weekly scalp DPC. This material consisted of whole blood, taken in connection with sensitization to the hapten diphenylcyclopropenone (DPC). The receptors stem from a woman between 18 and 29 years old with alopecia areata. Some clones in this sample may be carry-over from other donors' samples.

This clonotype was seen many times. The chain employs TRBV6-1 and TRBJ2-3; TRBD2 might be the D (7 bases). With 7 bases removed from V and 2 bases from J, the gap between germline ends came to 19 bases. Germline assignment: CDR1 MNHNS and CDR2 SASEGT. The CDR3 contains 16 residues. The CDR3 loop is CASNLRGGAPTDTQYF. Written as DNA, the CDR3 is TGTGCCAGCAACCTCCGAGGGGGGGCCCCCACAGATACGCAGTATTTT.

This clonotype was found a few times. The gene calls are TRBV18 and TRBJ1-4; D is possibly TRBD1 (6 bases). This CDR3 region has 16 residues. Germline loops: CDR1 KGHSH, CDR2 LQKENI. V was shortened by 4 bases and J by 5 bases, with 17 bases between the two germline ends. The CDR3 reads CASSRGLGGLNEKLFF. The DNA for the CDR3 is TGTGCCAGCTCACGGGGCCTAGGGGGGCTCAATGAAAAACTGTTTTTT.

This clonotype has only a few counts. The chain employs TRBV18 and TRBJ2-2; 7 bases align to TRBD1. In germline, CDR1 is KGHSH, CDR2 LQKENI. The CDR3 is 14 amino acids. Germline trimming cut 5 bases from V and 7 bases from J; bases unmatched to any gene: 7. The CDR3 protein is CASSADRADGELFF. CDR3 bases: TGTGCCAGCTCAGCCGACAGGGCGGACGGGGAGCTGTTTTTT. Full variable domain (missing parts from reference TRBV18 and TRBJ2-2): NAGVMQNPRHLVRRRGQEARLRCSPMKGHSHVYWYRQLPEEGLKFMVYLQKENIIDESGMPKERFSAEFPKEGPSILRIQQVVRGDSAAYFCASSADRADGELFFGEGSRLTVL.

This clonotype was seen a few times. CDR3 DNA sequence: TGTGCCAGCAGCCGACTAGCGGGGCAAGAGACCCAGTACTTC. Protein product: CASSRLAGQETQYF. The J gene is TRBJ2-5, the V gene TRBV7-2; 11 positions agree with TRBD2. This CDR3 spans 14 amino acids. With 5 bases clipped from V and 2 bases from J, the junction kept 1 base outside the gene matches. Germline assignment: CDR1 SGHTA and CDR2 FQGNSA.

The chain couples TRBV3-1 to TRBJ1-3; D is possibly TRBD1 (5 bases). This CDR3 comprises 15 residues. Trimming removed 6 bases at V and 1 base at J, with 13 bases between. CDR1 and CDR2 from the germline V gene are LGHDT and YNNKEL (reference sequence). The CDR3 nucleotides are TGTGCCAGCAGGCTCCATGGGGGGTCTGGAAACACCATATATTTT. This encodes CASRLHGGSGNTIYF.

The chain is built from TRBV14 and TRBJ1-2; 9 nucleotides agree with TRBD1. In germline, CDR1 is SGHDN, CDR2 FVKESK. There are 16 residues in the CDR3. Trimming at V came to 5 bases and at J to 4 bases, leaving 11 bases not matched to a gene. The CDR3 sequence: CASSANVGTGTYGYTF. The CDR3 DNA sequence: TGTGCCAGCAGCGCGAACGTTGGGACAGGGACCTATGGCTACACCTTC.

This chain uses TRBV19 with TRBJ2-1, with D unresolved. V lost 3 bases, J lost 3 bases, and 9 bases lay in between. Germline values: CDR1 LNHDA, CDR2 SQIVND (reference sequence). CDR3 size: 14 residues. CDR3 sequence: CASSMLGNYNEQFF. The CDR3 DNA reads as TGTGCCAGTAGTATGCTCGGAAACTACAATGAGCAGTTCTTC.

This clonotype was seen repeatedly, ten times or more. V gene TRBV2 combines with J gene TRBJ2-7; 9 bases map to TRBD1. Unmatched junction bases numbered 7, after V lost 8 bases and J lost 5 bases. The germline CDR1 and CDR2 sequences are SNHLY and FYNNEI. The CDR3 loop spans 13 amino acids. CDR3 residues: CASDRGLIDEQYF. The CDR3 DNA sequence: TGTGCCAGCGACAGGGGGTTGATCGACGAGCAGTACTTC.

This clonotype was seen ten or more times. The CDR3 DNA reads TGTGCCAGCAGTGGGACTGCTAGCGGGGGGGCAGATACGCAGTATTTT. Its protein is CASSGTASGGADTQYF. V is TRBV6-4 and J is TRBJ2-3; 12 bases align to TRBD2. J was trimmed by 4 bases and V by 4 bases; bases with no gene match: 6. Germline CDR1 is MRHNA and CDR2 is SNTAGT. The length of the CDR3 is 16 residues.

This chain uses TRBV27 with TRBJ2-1; the match to TRBD2 covers 10 bases. Unmatched junction bases numbered 8, after V lost 0 bases and J lost 0 bases. This CDR3 is built from 19 residues. Germline loops: CDR1 MNHEY, CDR2 SMNVEV (reference sequence). The CDR3 sequence is CASSLSGSGGPSSYNEQFF. CDR3 DNA: TGTGCCAGCAGTTTATCGGGTAGCGGGGGGCCCAGCTCCTACAATGAGCAGTTCTTC.

As to this clonotype: This could be a read error, since a much larger clone is one nucleotide away. The chain combines TRBV6-6 with TRBJ2-5, with D perhaps TRBD2 (6 bases). Germline CDR1 reads MNHNY; CDR2 reads SVGAGI (reference sequence). The length of the CDR3 is 15 residues. The CDR3: CASMRGRGRQETQNF. The CDR3 DNA is TGTGCCAGCATGAGAGGGCGGGGTCGACAAGAGACCCAGAACTTC.

Many counts were recorded for this clonotype. V is TRBV2 and J is TRBJ2-3, with D possibly matching TRBD2 (6 bases). The CDR3 totals 15 residues. Trimming pared 5 bases from V and 3 bases from J, leaving 15 bases between. CDR1 is SNHLY, CDR2 FYNNEI, per germline. The CDR3 loop reads CASSPGRLATDTQYF. The CDR3 DNA is TGTGCCAGCAGTCCAGGGAGGCTCGCAACAGATACGCAGTATTTT.

At least ten counts were recorded for this clonotype. The chain employs TRBV6-2 or TRBV6-3 and TRBJ2-7; no firm D call. Germline lookup yields CDR1 MNHEY and CDR2 SVGEGT. This CDR3 comprises 11 residues. With 10 bases removed from V and 3 bases from J, the gap between germline ends came to 10 bases. The CDR3 loop reads CATRWGYEQYF. The CDR3 nucleotides read TGTGCCACCCGATGGGGCTACGAGCAGTACTTC.

This clonotype was counted between two and nine times. CDR3 bases: TGCAGTGCCGCGAGTATGAAGATCAGCACAGATACGCAGTATTTT. Protein product: CSAASMKISTDTQYF. This rearrangement joins TRBV20-1 to TRBJ2-3; D remains unclear. The V gene's germline CDR1 is DFQATT and CDR2 SNEGSKA (reference sequence). V was cut by 6 bases and J by 0 bases, with 16 bases left in between. The CDR3 loop spans 15 amino acids.

This chain uses TRBV4-2 with TRBJ1-5; D not resolved. Per germline, CDR1 LGHNA and CDR2 YNFKEQ. V was trimmed by 3 bases and J by 4 bases, leaving 13 bases between them. The CDR3 loop spans 15 amino acids. The DNA for the CDR3 is TGTGCCAGCAGCCAGGAATTGGCTGGAAATCAGCCCCAGCATTTT. Its protein is CASSQELAGNQPQHF.

This clonotype was found many times. The chain carries TRBV9 and TRBJ2-7; 8 positions agree with TRBD1. Losses at the gene ends were 3 bases for V and 3 bases for J; bases not matched to a gene: 11. The CDR3 length is 16 residues. Germline CDR1 SGDLS, CDR2 YYNGEE. This CDR3 reads CASSANGDRPHYEQYF. The CDR3 DNA follows: TGTGCCAGCAGCGCCAATGGGGACAGGCCCCACTACGAGCAGTACTTC.

This clonotype was recorded many times. The chain has TRBV6-5 and TRBJ1-1; D unresolved. Between the trimmed V and J ends, which lost 2 bases and 1 base, there was a span of 11 bases. This CDR3 comprises 15 residues. CDR1 and CDR2 from the germline V gene are MNHEY and SVGAGI. CDR3 region: CASSYATVRNTEAFF. In nucleotides, the CDR3 is TGTGCCAGCAGTTACGCTACAGTCCGGAACACTGAAGCTTTCTTT.

The sample holds many counts of this clonotype. The chain combines TRBV4-2 with TRBJ1-1, with no clear D. This CDR3 comprises 14 residues. The germline CDR1 and CDR2 sequences are LGHNA and YNFKEQ. With 4 bases removed from V and 1 base from J, the gap between germline ends came to 10 bases. The DNA for the CDR3 is TGTGCCAGCAGCCCGGAGCTTCGGAACACTGAAGCTTTCTTT. Translated, it gives CASSPELRNTEAFF.

The chain carries TRBV7-6 and TRBJ1-2; 8 bases agree with TRBD1. From germline, CDR1 is SGHVS and CDR2 FNYEAQ. The ends lost 6 bases at V and 6 bases at J; junction bases unmatched: 6. The CDR3 is 13 amino acids. This CDR3 is CASSLTGDDGYTF. The CDR3 bases are TGTGCCAGCAGTTTGACAGGGGACGATGGCTACACCTTC.

This clonotype has only a few counts. DNA for the CDR3: TGTGCCAGCAGTCCTCAGGGATTCCTCTATGGCTACACCTTC. It specifies CASSPQGFLYGYTF. V is TRBV6-6 and J is TRBJ1-2; D may be TRBD1 (5 bases). Trimming stripped 5 bases from V and 4 bases from J, with 14 bases between. The CDR3 contains 14 residues. Germline CDR1 reads MNHNY; CDR2 reads SVGAGI (reference sequence).

This clonotype has at least ten counts. This chain links TRBV27 with TRBJ1-6; TRBD1 aligns across 9 bases. CDR1 and CDR2 from the germline V gene are MNHEY and SMNVEV (reference sequence). The CDR3 is 13 amino acids. Trimming removed 6 bases from V and 10 bases from J; junction bases left unmatched: 4. The chain's CDR3 is CASRGQGGSPLHF. Here the CDR3 DNA reads TGTGCCAGCAGGGGACAGGGCGGGTCACCCCTCCACTTT.

The genes are TRBV5-4 and TRBJ2-5, with TRBD2 matching over 8 bases. CDR3 length equals 14 residues. CDR1 and CDR2 (germline): SGHNT, YYREEE (reference sequence). V trimming: 6 bases; J trimming: 1 base; junction bases outside the gene matches: 5. The CDR3 DNA reads as TGTGCCAGCAATGGCGGGGGGACCCAAGAGACCCAGTACTTC. Translating gives CASNGGGTQETQYF.

In this sample, this clonotype turned up many times. The chain couples TRBV6-6 to TRBJ1-6; 9 bases agree with TRBD1. The CDR3 has 13 amino acids. V shed 10 bases and J 7 bases; nucleotides not matched to a gene: 5. The V gene's germline CDR1 is MNHNY and CDR2 SVGAGI (reference sequence). The CDR3 bases are TGTGCCACCGCGGGACAGGGAAATTCACCCCTCCACTTT. This encodes CATAGQGNSPLHF.

This clonotype showed up many times. The rearrangement uses TRBV29-1 and TRBJ2-3; D is uncertain. Germline loops: CDR1 SQVTM, CDR2 ANQGSEA. This CDR3 comprises 13 residues. Trimming cost V 3 bases and J 2 bases, with 9 bases left between them. CDR3 loop: CSVDSYYTDTQYF. CDR3 nucleotides: TGCAGCGTTGACTCCTACTACACAGATACGCAGTATTTT.

This clonotype was observed many times. The gene calls are TRBV3-1 and TRBJ2-3; D is uncertain. CDR1 LGHDT and CDR2 YNNKEL come from the germline V gene (reference sequence). CDR3 length: 14 amino acids. V lost 0 bases, J lost 1 base, and 5 bases lay in between. CDR3 sequence: CASSQEVRTDTQYF. CDR3 nucleotide sequence: TGTGCCAGCAGCCAAGAAGTCCGCACAGATACGCAGTATTTT.

This clonotype was seen a handful of times. This chain uses TRBV6-2 or TRBV6-3 with TRBJ1-5; perhaps TRBD1 as D (6 bases). From germline, CDR1 is MNHEY and CDR2 SVGEGT. The CDR3 covers 13 residues. Trimming took 7 bases from V and 6 from J, leaving 13 bases between them. The CDR3 reads CASTVQGIQPQHF. DNA for the CDR3: TGTGCCAGCACCGTACAGGGAATTCAGCCCCAGCATTTT.